One and the same sample provided the 2 T cell receptor beta chains below, sequenced in a study of CD8 T cells in Susac syndrome. RNA, at about 0.45 to 1 ug, was reverse transcribed with random hexamers. TCRdb redid the calling of the immunoSEQ multiplex PCR reads with MiXCR, one entry per CDR3 protein. The sample lists 150,000 or so distinct CDR3 sequences, roughly 95% seen once, with approximately 0.17% in the top ten. The sequenced sample was CD4+ T cells from PBMCs. Every receptor here comes from a human donor with Susac syndrome.

This clonotype showed up just a few times. The chain is built from TRBV18 and TRBJ1-1, with 8 positions matching TRBD1. The V segment lost 3 bases and the J segment 3 bases; nucleotides outside the gene matches: 3. The CDR3 runs to 14 residues. Germline CDR1 KGHSH, CDR2 LQKENI. The DNA for the CDR3 is TGTGCCAGCTCACCCGGACAGGGCTACACTGAAGCTTTCTTT. Its translation is CASSPGQGYTEAFF.

The chain employs TRBV6-1 and TRBJ2-5; D not certain. In germline, CDR1 is MNHNS, CDR2 SASEGT. The ends were cut back, 1 base at V and 1 base at J, with 7 bases in the middle. The CDR3 loop spans 14 amino acids. In nucleotides, the CDR3 is TGTGCCAGCAGTGAAGGTGGCACCCAAGAGACCCAGTACTTC. Amino acid sequence: CASSEGGTQETQYF.